This passage covers 21 T cell receptor beta chains from one sample sequenced in a study of OX40 agonist ivuxolimab in advanced cancers. Clones were read by immunoSEQ multiplex PCR, and TCRdb kept only the in-frame ones, dropping some. The sample comprises about 74,000 clones, roughly 84% of which are singletons, and over 2% rests with the top ten. This sample comprised CD4+ or CD8+ T cells sorted from blood, obtained in a trial of the OX40 agonist ivuxolimab. These receptors all stem from an adult with an advanced solid tumor such as melanoma, head and neck, liver or kidney cancer.

V is TRBV28 and J is TRBJ2-5, with D possibly TRBD2 on 6 matching bases. The germline CDR1 and CDR2 sequences are MDHEN and SYDVKM. V dropped 5 bases and J dropped 4 bases, with 11 bases sitting between them. This CDR3 comprises 13 residues. CDR3 protein: CASSPPSVETQYF. CDR3 DNA: TGTGCCAGCAGTCCGCCTAGCGTAGAGACCCAGTACTTC.

V gene TRBV5-5 combines with J gene TRBJ2-1, with D unresolved. The germline V gene has CDR1 SGHKS and CDR2 YYEKEE (reference sequence). The CDR3 spans 13 residues. V gave up 0 bases and J gave up 7 bases, with 8 bases separating them. The CDR3 region is CASSLGVENEQFF. As DNA, the CDR3 is TGTGCCAGCAGCTTGGGGGTGGAAAATGAGCAGTTCTTC.

V usage is TRBV7-8 and J usage is TRBJ2-7; TRBD1 might be the D (8 bases). The germline V and J ends were trimmed by 5 bases and 3 bases, with 23 bases remaining between them. This CDR3 is 17 amino acids long. From germline, CDR1 is SGHVS and CDR2 FQNEAQ. The CDR3 sequence is CASSPRGTGGDVYEQYF. Here the CDR3 DNA reads TGTGCCAGCAGCCCGAGAGGTACAGGGGGGGACGTCTACGAGCAGTACTTC.

The V gene is TRBV2, the J gene TRBJ1-2; D perhaps matches TRBD1 (6 bases). Per the germline V gene, CDR1 is SNHLY and CDR2 is FYNNEI. CDR3 length: 13 amino acids. V was clipped by 6 bases and J by 7 bases, with 15 bases between them. CDR3 amino acids: CASSPQGRGGYTF. The CDR3 nucleotides are TGTGCCAGCAGCCCCCAGGGGAGGGGTGGCTACACCTTC.

This clone turned up a few times. V usage is TRBV5-1 and J usage is TRBJ1-5; D possibly corresponds to TRBD1 (6 bases). Trimming left V 5 bases short and J 4 bases short, with 10 bases between. The CDR3 extends over 13 amino acids. Germline V CDR1 and CDR2: SGHRS, YFSETQ. This CDR3 is CASRDRGNQPQHF. The CDR3 DNA reads TGCGCCAGCAGAGATAGGGGGAATCAGCCCCAGCATTTT.

The DNA of the CDR3 is TGCGCCAGCAGCCACCCCGGGACAAACTATGGCTACACCTTC. Its protein product is CASSHPGTNYGYTF. The chain employs TRBV4-3 and TRBJ1-2, with D perhaps TRBD1 (6 bases). The CDR3 loop spans 14 amino acids. The V gene lost 3 bases and the J gene lost 2 bases, with 10 bases spanning the gap. The V gene's germline CDR1 is LGHNA and CDR2 YSLEER.

J is TRBJ2-2 and V is TRBV4-2; a possible D gene is TRBD2 (6 bases). V lost 4 bases and J lost 1, with 7 bases in between. Germline values: CDR1 LGHNA, CDR2 YNFKEQ. The CDR3 is 14 amino acids. CDR3 DNA: TGTGCCAGCAGCCTCGGGGGGAACACCGGGGAGCTGTTTTTT. It codes for CASSLGGNTGELFF.

The chain joins TRBV10-3 to TRBJ2-7; TRBD1 aligns across 9 bases. This CDR3 region has 14 residues. V was clipped by 10 bases and J by 5 bases; unmatched bases: 12. The V gene's germline CDR1 is ENHRY and CDR2 SYGVKD. The CDR3 loop is CATSPGQGIHEQYF. The CDR3 coding sequence is TGTGCCACCTCTCCCGGACAGGGGATCCACGAGCAGTACTTC.

The chain employs TRBV18 and TRBJ2-5; D could derive from TRBD1 or TRBD2 (6 bases each). Germline V gene lookup returns CDR1 KGHSH and CDR2 LQKENI. Trimming removed 6 bases from V and 5 bases from J, with 13 bases in between. This CDR3 has 13 amino acids. CDR3 sequence: CASSPGAGETQYF. The CDR3 DNA sequence: TGTGCCAGCTCGCCGGGGGCGGGGGAGACCCAGTACTTC.

This rearrangement joins TRBV30 to TRBJ2-1; D is undetermined. The V end lost 0 bases, the J end lost 7 bases, and 7 bases lay between the germline ends. The CDR3 length is 12 residues. Germline values: CDR1 GTSNPN, CDR2 SVGIG (reference sequence). CDR3: CAWSVRRNEQFF. CDR3 bases: TGTGCCTGGAGTGTCCGGCGGAATGAGCAGTTCTTC.

The chain combines TRBV2 with TRBJ2-7; no clear D gene. CDR3 length equals 14 residues. V dropped 6 bases and J dropped 4 bases, with 16 bases sitting between them. Germline V gene sequence: CDR1 SNHLY, CDR2 FYNNEI. CDR3 in amino acids: CASSETLVAYEQYF. The CDR3 DNA reads TGTGCCAGCAGCGAGACGCTCGTCGCTTACGAGCAGTACTTC.

The CDR3 DNA sequence: TGTGCCAGCAGCTTAAGGGGAAAGGGGTGGGATACGCAGTATTTT. Translation gives CASSLRGKGWDTQYF. The V and J genes are TRBV7-2 and TRBJ2-3, with a possible D match to TRBD1 (5 bases). Germline loops: CDR1 SGHTA, CDR2 FQGNSA. The CDR3 extends over 15 amino acids. Trimming stripped 2 bases from V and 6 bases from J, with 15 bases between.

This rearrangement joins TRBV10-3 to TRBJ2-3; 7 positions agree with TRBD2. Germline trimming cut 0 bases from V and 2 bases from J; bases unmatched to any gene: 2. In germline, CDR1 is ENHRY, CDR2 SYGVKD. CDR3 length: 15 residues. The CDR3 sequence: CAISESAGVTDTQYF. DNA for the CDR3: TGTGCCATCAGTGAGTCTGCGGGGGTCACAGATACGCAGTATTTT.

This rearrangement joins TRBV5-1 to TRBJ2-1; D unresolved. The CDR3 length is 14 residues. Germline V gives CDR1 SGHRS, CDR2 YFSETQ. Trimming took off 0 bases at V and 4 bases at J, with 8 bases between the two ends. The CDR3 nucleotides read TGCGCCAGCAGCTTGGGGTCTGGGTACAATGAGCAGTTCTTC. Amino acid sequence: CASSLGSGYNEQFF.

This rearrangement joins TRBV28 to TRBJ1-3; the D is unclear. Germline CDR1 reads MDHEN; CDR2 reads SYDVKM. V lost 3 bases and J 2 bases, leaving 11 bases between the germline ends. The CDR3 consists of 15 residues. CDR3 region: CASSFRVAAGNTIYF. The CDR3 nucleotides read TGTGCCAGCAGTTTTCGAGTCGCGGCTGGAAACACCATATATTTT.

The chain's CDR3 is CASSLEARQPQHF. The DNA for the CDR3 is TGTGCCAGCAGCTTAGAAGCACGGCAGCCCCAGCATTTT. The chain recombines TRBV7-2 with TRBJ1-5; D not certain. Germline V gene data show CDR1 as SGHTA and CDR2 as FQGNSA. V was clipped by 1 base and J by 7 bases, with 8 bases between them. The CDR3 is made up of 13 amino acids. Filled out from reference TRBV7-2 and TRBJ1-5, the complete variable domain reads GAGVSQSPSNKVTEKGKDVELRCDPISGHTALYWYRQSLGQGLEFLIYFQGNSAPDKSGLPSDRFSAERTGGSVSTLTIQRTQQEDSAVYLCASSLEARQPQHFGDGTRLSIL.

The chain combines TRBV4-1 with TRBJ2-3; D unclear. CDR3 length: 13 residues. From germline, CDR1 is MGHRA and CDR2 YSYEKL. V was shortened by 2 bases and J by 0 bases, with 3 bases between the two germline ends. The CDR3 here is CASSQTSTDTQYF. The DNA for the CDR3 is TGCGCCAGCAGCCAAACTAGCACAGATACGCAGTATTTT.

This clone was recorded a few times. This chain links TRBV2 with TRBJ1-1; TRBD1 matches 7 bases. Germline CDR1 reads SNHLY; CDR2 reads FYNNEI. After removal of 7 bases from V and 2 bases from J, the junction contained 7 bases not matched to a gene. The length of the CDR3 is 14 residues. For the CDR3, the DNA is TGTGCCAGCACCAATAACAGGGGCAACACTGAAGCTTTCTTT. Its protein product is CASTNNRGNTEAFF.

V gene TRBV30 combines with J gene TRBJ1-1; D uncertain. V was cut by 0 bases and J by 1 base, with 18 bases left in between. The CDR3 loop spans 17 amino acids. CDR1 is GTSNPN and CDR2 is SVGIG in the germline V gene (reference sequence). CDR3 DNA: TGTGCCTGGAGTGTAAAGAGGATCACTGGGCCGAACACTGAAGCTTTCTTT. Encoded protein: CAWSVKRITGPNTEAFF.

The sample holds one count of this clone. The chain is built from TRBV2 and TRBJ2-2; a possible D gene is TRBD2 (5 bases). V was cut by 5 bases and J by 2 bases, with 15 bases left in between. The length of the CDR3 is 16 residues. The germline gives CDR1 SNHLY, CDR2 FYNNEI. The CDR3 spells CASSPRARTNTGELFF. For the CDR3, the DNA is TGTGCCAGCAGTCCCAGAGCCAGGACTAACACCGGGGAGCTGTTTTTT.

This clone was detected a few times. The V gene is TRBV5-4, the J gene TRBJ2-3, with 7 bases lining up with TRBD1. Germline assignment: CDR1 SGHNT and CDR2 YYREEE (reference sequence). The CDR3 consists of 17 residues. The V gene end was trimmed by 4 bases and the J gene end by 3 bases; junction bases not matched to a gene: 14. The CDR3 bases are TGTGCCAGCAGCCGCCTCGACAGGGCCATCCTTACAGATACGCAGTATTTT. It translates to CASSRLDRAILTDTQYF.